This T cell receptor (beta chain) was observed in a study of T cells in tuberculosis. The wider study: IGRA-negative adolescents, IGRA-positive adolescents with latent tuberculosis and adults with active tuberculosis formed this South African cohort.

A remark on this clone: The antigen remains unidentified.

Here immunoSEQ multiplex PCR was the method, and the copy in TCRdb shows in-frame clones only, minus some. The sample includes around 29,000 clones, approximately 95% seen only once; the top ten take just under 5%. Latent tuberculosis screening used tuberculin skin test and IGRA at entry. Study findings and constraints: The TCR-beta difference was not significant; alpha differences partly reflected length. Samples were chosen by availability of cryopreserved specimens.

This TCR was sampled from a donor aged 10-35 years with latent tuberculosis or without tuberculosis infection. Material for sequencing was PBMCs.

As DNA, the CDR3 is TGCGCCAGCAGCTTGGTTCTTGGGGCGGGACAGGGACAAGAGACCCAGTACTTC. Protein product: CASSLVLGAGQGQETQYF. The chain combines TRBV5-1 with TRBJ2-5; TRBD1 aligns across 9 bases. V shed 0 bases, J shed 2 bases, and the junction held 11 bases outside the gene matches. CDR1 and CDR2 from the germline V gene are SGHRS and YFSETQ. The CDR3 length is 18 residues.